This T cell receptor beta chain was identified in a study of blood T cell repertoires in COVID-19. Sequencing used immunoSEQ multiplex PCR; TCRdb keeps in-frame clones, though not all of them. The data hold roughly 140,000 clones, with about 86% observed a single time. The V gene's germline CDR1 is SGHNT and CDR2 YENEEA. Deletions cut 7 bases from V and 0 bases from J, with 23 bases between. CDR3 length: 18 amino acids. Participant-given clinical history determined each cohort assignment. Donors in Cohort 3 counted as recovered after two negative PCRs, clearance, or symptom resolution. This chain links TRBV11-3 with TRBJ2-3; D is possibly TRBD1 (6 bases). The sample was PBMCs or T cells enriched from blood (not recorded which). This receptor was obtained from a man aged 45 to 65 who had recovered from COVID-19. The CDR3 reads CASKRQEISRTSTDTQYF. In nucleotides, the CDR3 is TGTGCCAGCAAGAGACAGGAGATCTCCCGTACTAGCACAGATACGCAGTATTTT.